The T cell receptor beta chain under discussion was sequenced for a study of identical twins' blood T cells. Findings and limits, study-wide: Environmental influences on twin similarity could not be excluded.

This clonotype was recorded a few times. Antigen: not known. With 2 bases removed from V and 2 bases from J, the gap between germline ends came to 14 bases. Germline V gene sequence: CDR1 SGHRS, CDR2 YFSETQ. There are 16 residues in the CDR3. A single record per CDR3 protein comes from TCRdb applying MiXCR to the 5' RACE reads. The table shows 350,000 to 400,000 distinct CDR3 sequences, with 28% occurring only once. The chain links TRBV5-1 to TRBJ2-1, with no clear D. Sequences were obtained from PBMCs. The sequence came from a woman between 18 and 49 years old in good health. The CDR3: CASSLLPQGAYNEQFF. In DNA form, the CDR3 reads TGCGCCAGCAGCTTACTTCCCCAAGGCGCCTACAATGAGCAGTTCTTC.